This T cell receptor beta chain was retrieved from a study of T cell responses to AZD1222 COVID-19 vaccine. The study, taken as a whole, reports: Only after the peak T cell response were repertoires sampled. Clonal diversity was possibly underestimated; the donors were predominantly white British and more often female.

Comment on this clone: The antigen is unknown.

Data came from immunoSEQ multiplex PCR; TCRdb stores just in-frame clones and leaves some out. The sample lists 150,000 to 180,000 clones, approximately 90% occurring once. The J segment lost 4 bases and the V segment lost 3 bases, leaving 5 bases of the junction unmatched. Germline V lookup: CDR1 KGHSH, CDR2 LQKENI. The CDR3 contains 15 residues. Material: peripheral blood, obtained after recovery from COVID-19. The receptor was derived from an adult who had recovered from COVID-19. J is TRBJ2-3 and V is TRBV18; 9 nucleotides line up with TRBD1. CDR3 in DNA: TGTGCCAGCTCACCCAAGGGACAGGGTGCAGATACGCAGTATTTT. Encoded protein: CASSPKGQGADTQYF.